This T cell receptor (beta chain) was sequenced in a study of T-cell memory formation after mild COVID-19. With 8 bases clipped from V and 2 bases from J, the junction kept 11 bases outside the gene matches. CDR1 is SGHTA and CDR2 is FQGNSA in the germline V gene. The CDR3 is made up of 15 amino acids. The study, taken as a whole, reports: CD4+ contracting clones lay mainly in CM and EM, CD8+ ones in EMRA.

This clonotype was recorded a few times. What it recognizes is unknown. TCRdb recomputed calls from the 5' RACE reads with MiXCR, one row per CDR3 protein. The table includes more than 120,000 distinct CDR3 sequences, approximately 21% detected once. The clonotype originates from an adult woman who had mild COVID-19 (a few samples of this study predate the infection). Cell type and time point are not known. The sequenced sample consisted of PBMCs or a T cell subset sorted from them (not recorded which). The rearrangement joins TRBV7-2 to TRBJ2-5; 7 nucleotides agree with TRBD1. The CDR3 loop is CASSLGGGEQETQYF. CDR3 coding DNA: TGTGCCAGCTCCTTAGGGGGCGGTGAACAAGAGACCCAGTACTTC.